These 16 T cell receptor beta chains were sequenced from one sample in a study of blood T cell repertoires in COVID-19. Sequencing was performed with immunoSEQ multiplex PCR; in TCRdb, only in-frame clones are kept and a portion is missing. The sample lists some 150,000 clones; roughly three quarters were seen once. Sequenced sample: peripheral blood. The source is a man aged 50 to 60 with active or convalescent COVID-19.

V usage is TRBV23-1 and J usage is TRBJ2-4; 7 bases line up with TRBD1. TRBV23-1 is given ORF status, its function remaining uncertain. J gave up 2 bases and V 3 bases, and 13 bases lay outside the gene matches. The CDR3 consists of 18 residues. CDR3 DNA: TGCGCCAGCAGTCAGCCCAAGACAGGGTTGAAGTCCAAAAACATTCAGTACTTC. Protein: CASSQPKTGLKSKNIQYF.

This clone was found once. The rearrangement uses TRBV11-2 and TRBJ2-5; D not resolved. Trimming took off 7 bases at V and 5 bases at J, with 17 bases between the two ends. CDR1 and CDR2 from the germline V gene are SGHAT and FQNNGV. This CDR3 region has 14 residues. CDR3 protein: CASNRNPYSETQYF. The CDR3 coding sequence is TGTGCCAGCAACCGAAACCCCTACTCCGAGACCCAGTACTTC.

The rearrangement links TRBV24-1 to TRBJ2-5, with 11 bases lining up with TRBD1. Looked up from germline, CDR1 is KGHDR and CDR2 is SFDVKD. This CDR3 is 16 amino acids long. V dropped 3 bases and J dropped 4; count of bases not matched to a gene: 6. CDR3 DNA: TGTGCCACCAGTGATCTGGGACAGGGGGGGAGAGAGACCCAGTACTTC. Amino acid sequence: CATSDLGQGGRETQYF.

The V call is TRBV9, the J call TRBJ1-6; TRBD1 matches at 8 bases. This CDR3 comprises 16 residues. Germline CDR1 and CDR2: SGDLS and YYNGEE. V gave up 0 bases and J gave up 5 bases; unmatched junction bases: 4. DNA for the CDR3: TGTGCCAGCAGCGTAGGCCCGACAGGGGATAATTCACCCCTCCACTTT. It codes for CASSVGPTGDNSPLHF.

This clone was recorded a few times. The chain combines TRBV18 with TRBJ2-7, with 10 bases aligning to TRBD1. The CDR3 consists of 13 residues. CDR1 KGHSH and CDR2 LQKENI come from the germline V gene. With 3 bases clipped from V and 10 bases from J, the junction kept 6 bases outside the gene matches. The CDR3: CASSPTGGDEQYF. In DNA form, the CDR3 reads TGTGCCAGCTCACCGACAGGGGGCGATGAACAGTACTTC.

The genes are TRBV7-8 and TRBJ2-7; the match to TRBD1 covers 10 bases. The germline gives CDR1 SGHVS, CDR2 FQNEAQ. The CDR3 contains 14 residues. With 6 bases clipped from V and 3 bases from J, the junction kept 5 bases outside the gene matches. Here the CDR3 reads CASSSGTGVYEQYF. CDR3 nucleotides: TGTGCCAGCAGTTCCGGGACAGGGGTCTACGAGCAGTACTTC.

This clone was seen a handful of times. V usage is TRBV9 and J usage is TRBJ1-3, with 9 bases lining up with TRBD1. Germline-derived CDR1 and CDR2 are SGDLS and YYNGEE. V dropped 0 bases and J dropped 4; count of bases not matched to a gene: 8. The CDR3 totals 17 residues. CDR3 sequence (DNA): TGTGCCAGCAGCGTAGGGTTAGGGACAGGGTACGGAAACACCATATATTTT. As protein: CASSVGLGTGYGNTIYF. Drawing the rest from reference TRBV9 and TRBJ1-3, the complete variable domain is DSGVTQTPKHLITATGQRVTLRCSPRSGDLSVYWYQQSLDQGLQFLIQYYNGEERAKGNILERFSAQQFPDLHSELNLSSLELGDSALYFCASSVGLGTGYGNTIYFGEGSWLTVV.

The chain combines TRBV30 with TRBJ1-2; tentatively, D is TRBD1 (5 bases). CDR1 is GTSNPN and CDR2 is SVGIG in the germline V gene (reference sequence). V was shortened by 0 bases and J by 6 bases, with 11 bases between the two germline ends. The length of the CDR3 is 13 residues. CDR3 bases: TGTGCCTGGAGTGTCCTCGGGGGTGATGGCTACACCTTC. Translating it yields CAWSVLGGDGYTF.

The CDR3 here is CASSFLADSTDTQYF. The CDR3 DNA reads as TGCGCCAGCAGCTTTCTAGCGGATAGCACAGATACGCAGTATTTT. The chain is built from TRBV5-1 and TRBJ2-3; TRBD2 agrees at 7 bases. From germline, CDR1 is SGHRS and CDR2 YFSETQ. Germline trimming cut 2 bases from V and 0 bases from J; bases unmatched to any gene: 3. The CDR3 spans 15 residues.

The chain joins TRBV7-3 to TRBJ2-6, with TRBD1 matching over 9 bases. Germline V gene sequence: CDR1 SGHTA, CDR2 FQGTGA. V was clipped by 5 bases and J by 15 bases; unmatched bases: 14. This CDR3 region has 15 residues. The CDR3: CASSPRQGVLAGLTF. DNA for the CDR3: TGTGCCAGCAGCCCCAGACAGGGGGTCCTAGCTGGCCTGACTTTC.

The chain combines TRBV6-5 with TRBJ1-2, with no clear D. Germline CDR1 MNHEY, CDR2 SVGAGI. V was cut by 7 bases and J by 4 bases, with 16 bases left in between. This CDR3 is built from 14 residues. CDR3 in amino acids: CASTSGEVLYGYTF. CDR3 DNA: TGTGCCAGCACCTCCGGAGAGGTGCTCTATGGCTACACCTTC.

The chain has TRBV6-2 or TRBV6-3 and TRBJ2-1; perhaps TRBD2 as D (5 bases). The CDR3 covers 14 residues. From germline, CDR1 is MNHEY and CDR2 SVGEGT. V was clipped by 2 bases and J by 8 bases, with 13 bases between them. The CDR3 here is CASSYRIGGDEQFF. In DNA, the CDR3 is TGTGCCAGCAGTTACAGGATAGGAGGCGATGAGCAGTTCTTC.

The rearrangement links TRBV20-1 to TRBJ2-7; D gene ambiguous. V lost 0 bases, J lost 6 bases, and 6 bases lay in between. The germline V gene encodes CDR1 DFQATT and CDR2 SNEGSKA (reference sequence). The CDR3 sequence is 11 residues long. Here the CDR3 reads CSARDNSEQYF. CDR3 nucleotides: TGCAGTGCTAGAGATAACAGCGAGCAGTACTTC.

The J gene is TRBJ2-2, the V gene TRBV5-1, with D tentatively TRBD2 (6 bases). V lost 2 bases and J 6 bases, leaving 14 bases between the germline ends. Looked up from germline, CDR1 is SGHRS and CDR2 is YFSETQ. The CDR3 runs 15 residues. CDR3 sequence (DNA): TGCGCCAGCAGCTTAGCGGGTCGCACTCCCGGGGAGCTGTTTTTT. Translating gives CASSLAGRTPGELFF.

The V and J genes are TRBV6-4 and TRBJ1-2; 7 bases agree with TRBD1. CDR3 length equals 14 residues. The V segment lost 0 bases and the J segment 4 bases; nucleotides outside the gene matches: 2. CDR1 and CDR2 from the germline V gene are MRHNA and SNTAGT. CDR3 in DNA: TGTGCCAGCAGTGACTCGGCAGGGGGCTATGGCTACACCTTC. It specifies CASSDSAGGYGYTF.

The V and J genes are TRBV18 and TRBJ2-2, with D unresolved. Germline CDR1 reads KGHSH; CDR2 reads LQKENI. Trimming stripped 0 bases from V and 8 bases from J, with 4 bases between. The CDR3 length is 12 residues. CDR3 in DNA: TGTGCCAGCTCACCACCTAATGGGGAGCTGTTTTTT. Its protein product is CASSPPNGELFF. The variable domain in full, completed from reference TRBV18 and TRBJ2-2, reads NAGVMQNPRHLVRRRGQEARLRCSPMKGHSHVYWYRQLPEEGLKFMVYLQKENIIDESGMPKERFSAEFPKEGPSILRIQQVVRGDSAAYFCASSPPNGELFFGEGSRLTVL.